Listed here is a single T cell receptor (beta chain). The sample holds other DNA sequences that translate to the same CDR3. This specimen comes from a study of shared clonotypes between healthy human individuals. V gave up 6 bases and J gave up 3 bases, with 12 bases separating them. The CDR3 consists of 14 residues. Germline CDR1 and CDR2: MDHEN and SYDVKM. It was into CD45RA+ naive and CD45RA-negative memory subsets that the CD4+ cells were split. Sequenced by immunoSEQ multiplex PCR; TCRdb stores in-frame clones only, minus some. The top ten hold roughly 0.13% of the sample, which has approximately 2.5 million clones, more than 80% seen once.

The sequence was obtained from a man aged 18 to 29 in good health. The sequenced sample consisted of naive CD4+ T cells sorted from blood. Subset specified: CD45RA+ positively selected. V and J are TRBV28 and TRBJ1-5; D is ambiguous. DNA for the CDR3: TGTGCCAGCAGCCTCGGATCCCTCAATCAGCCCCAGCATTTT. Translated: CASSLGSLNQPQHF.